This TCR beta chain was sequenced for a study of spatial heterogeneity in lung cancer. Findings and limits, study-wide: Tumor TCRs that were ubiquitous and expanded showed up in blood more at resection than follow-up.

As regards this clonotype: Its antigen is still unknown. One junction end disagrees with the germline gene, perhaps due to a read error.

The sample's time point: sample taken at primary tumor resection. Whole RNA from tumor, nontumor lung or frozen PBMC was sequenced unsorted. CDR1 is DFQATT and CDR2 is SNEGSKA in the germline V gene (reference sequence). This CDR3 region has 15 residues. In the library, each TCR cDNA molecule bore its own unique molecular identifier. TCRdb independently ran MiXCR on the 5' RACE reads; one entry per CDR3 protein. This table has over 50,000 distinct CDR3 sequences, approximately 6% appearing once. The source of this sequence is a female donor with early-stage non-small cell lung cancer. V gene TRBV20-1 combines with J gene TRBJ1-5, with D possibly TRBD1 on 6 matching bases. The specimen comprised PBMCs, sampled at surgery. CDR3 region: CSARDLPQGNQSQHF. The CDR3 DNA reads TGCAGTGCTAGAGATCTCCCCCAGGGGAATCAGTCCCAGCATTTT.